Listed below are T cell receptor beta chains from one sample, sequenced in a study of blood T cell repertoires in COVID-19. Assay used: immunoSEQ multiplex PCR; TCRdb lists only in-frame clones, some missing. Of 50,000 to 80,000 clones in the sample, around 90% were seen once. The sequenced material came from PBMCs or T cells enriched from blood (not recorded which). The receptors were sampled from a woman aged 40-49 years who had recovered from COVID-19. CDR3s include the opening cysteine and the closing phenylalanine or tryptophan. D genes are given only for firm matches. A row's size may be missing; if present it is once, few, many or a size class.

j_gene,v_gene,abundance,d_gene,CDR3nt,CDR3aa
TRBJ2-1,TRBV6-5,-,TRBD2,TGTGCCAGCACGCGAGCGGGGGGGCGAAATGAGCAGTTCTTC,CASTRAGGRNEQFF
TRBJ1-4,TRBV5-5,-,-,TGTGCCAGCAGCCAGAGGGCTGTTACGCCGGGCGTTACTAATGAAAAACTGTTTTTT,CASSQRAVTPGVTNEKLFF
TRBJ1-1,TRBV11-1,-,TRBD1,TGTGCCAGCAGCCGGACAGGTATGAACACTGAAGCTTTCTTT,CASSRTGMNTEAFF
TRBJ2-5,TRBV5-1,-,-,TGCGCCAGCAGCACAGGCCCCCAAGAGACCCAGTACTTC,CASSTGPQETQYF
TRBJ2-7,TRBV7-8,-,-,TGTGCCAGCAGACTCTCGGGGTACTACGAGCAGTACTTC,CASRLSGYYEQYF
TRBJ1-5,TRBV19,-,TRBD1,TGTGCCAGTACTCCCAGCGGACAGGGAGGGCAGCCCCAGCATTTT,CASTPSGQGGQPQHF
TRBJ1-4,TRBV24-1,-,TRBD1,TGTGCCACCTCGACAGGGGGCGGCCGCAATGAAAAACTGTTTTTT,CATSTGGGRNEKLFF
TRBJ2-7,TRBV27,once,TRBD1,TGTGCCAGCAGGGGACAGGGTTTGGGCGAGCAGTACTTC,CASRGQGLGEQYF
TRBJ2-2,TRBV5-1,-,-,TGCGCCAGCAGCTTGGGGGTCCAGGCCGGGGAGCTGTTTTTT,CASSLGVQAGELFF
TRBJ2-7,TRBV13,few,-,TGTGCCAGCAGCTTAGAGGGGCCGTCCAACGAGCAGTACTTC,CASSLEGPSNEQYF
TRBJ2-3,TRBV7-2,-,TRBD2,TGTGCCAGCAGCCAGACTAGCGGGGCTCATACGCAGTATTTT,CASSQTSGAHTQYF
TRBJ1-2,TRBV11-3,-,-,TGTGCCAGCAGCTTAGAAGGCAGGAGGGGTTCCTATGGCTACACCTTC,CASSLEGRRGSYGYTF
TRBJ2-6,TRBV7-7,-,-,TGTGCCAGCAGCCCCCGGAGGGGCGGGAATAGCTCTGGGGCCAACGTCCTGACTTTC,CASSPRRGGNSSGANVLTF
TRBJ2-7,TRBV5-5,-,TRBD1,TGTGCCAGCGACGGACAGGGGCTCCCCTACGAGCAGTACTTC,CASDGQGLPYEQYF
TRBJ2-7,TRBV18,once,TRBD2,TGTGCCAGCTCACTTCAGGGCGGGGGCTACGAGCAGTACTTC,CASSLQGGGYEQYF
TRBJ1-5,TRBV7-6,few,-,TGTGCCAGCAGCTTAGCTAGGGGGGGCTTGAGCAATCAGCCCCAGCATTTT,CASSLARGGLSNQPQHF
TRBJ2-5,TRBV3-1/TRBV3-2,-,TRBD2,TGTGCCAGCAGCTCCACTGCCGGGACTAGCGGGGGGCAAGAGACCCAGTACTTC,CASSSTAGTSGGQETQYF
TRBJ1-2,TRBV5-1,-,-,TGCGCCAGCAGCTTGGCCGGCCCGGGGGCGGGGGTCCCAGCGGGTGGCTACACCTTC,CASSLAGPGAGVPAGGYTF
TRBJ2-4,TRBV5-6,-,-,TGTGCCAGCAGCTCGGCTTTTGAGGGCTCGAAAAACATTCAGTACTTC,CASSSAFEGSKNIQYF
TRBJ1-6,TRBV5-1,-,-,TGCGCCAGCAGCTCGGACAGCTCCTATAATTCACCCCTCCACTTT,CASSSDSSYNSPLHF
TRBJ2-3,TRBV13,-,-,TGTGCCAGCAGCTTATCCGGGGGTTTCACCACAGATACGCAGTATTTT,CASSLSGGFTTDTQYF
TRBJ1-1,TRBV3-1/TRBV3-2,-,-,TGTGCCAGCAGCCAAGATATATGGGGAGGGAACACTGAAGCTTTCTTT,CASSQDIWGGNTEAFF
TRBJ2-1,TRBV23-1,-,-,TGCGCCAGCAGTCAGACAGCTAAGGTGGCCAATGAGCAGTTCTTC,CASSQTAKVANEQFF
TRBJ2-7,TRBV19,-,-,TGTGCCAGTAGCCTGGAGGTGAACCGTAAGCAGTACTTC,CASSLEVNRKQYF
TRBJ1-2,TRBV20-1,-,-,TGCAGTGCTAGTGTGCGTGGGGGCCTGCGGAACTATGGCTACACCTTC,CSASVRGGLRNYGYTF
TRBJ2-1,TRBV12-5,-,-,TGTGCTAGTGCCGCCCAGAGGGAGAGGCAGTTCTTC,CASAAQRERQFF
TRBJ1-1,TRBV5-1,-,-,TGCGCCAGCGGGCTGCGCGCGGGGGGCACTGAAGCTTTCTTT,CASGLRAGGTEAFF
TRBJ2-7,TRBV5-1,-,-,TGCGCCAGCAGCTGGGACATAGACGAGCAGTACTTC,CASSWDIDEQYF
TRBJ1-4,TRBV6-5,-,-,TGTGCCAGCAGTCAAAGACAGAACCGAAATGAAAAACTGTTTTTT,CASSQRQNRNEKLFF
TRBJ2-3,TRBV5-4,-,TRBD1,TGTGCCAGCAGCTCCCGACGGGACAGAAGCACAGATACGCAGTATTTT,CASSSRRDRSTDTQYF
TRBJ1-3,TRBV7-9,once,TRBD1,TGTGCCAGCAGCTCAGGGGGCGCTGGAAACACCATATATTTT,CASSSGGAGNTIYF
TRBJ1-5,TRBV19,few,-,TGTGCCATAGACAGCGGGAGCAATCAGCCCCAGCATTTT,CAIDSGSNQPQHF
TRBJ1-1,TRBV2,once,TRBD1,TGTGCCAGCAGAGGGACAGGGGGCGCGGAAACCGATGGCGAAGCTTTCTTT,CASRGTGGAETDGEAFF
TRBJ1-1,TRBV5-1,-,-,TGCGCCAGCAGCCCCACCCACGGGAACACTGAAGCTTTCTTT,CASSPTHGNTEAFF
TRBJ1-4,TRBV19,-,TRBD1,TGTGCCAGTAGTGAGACAGGGGCGAGGGAAAAACTGTTTTTT,CASSETGAREKLFF
TRBJ1-1,TRBV10-2,few,TRBD1,TGCGCCAGCAGGGAAGGGGGCCCGGGTAAGGGAGCTTTCTTT,CASREGGPGKGAFF
TRBJ1-5,TRBV19,-,-,TGTGCCAGTAGTATGAGGGTGGCTGGCGGCAATCAGCCCCAGCATTTT,CASSMRVAGGNQPQHF
TRBJ2-1,TRBV2,few,TRBD2,TGTGCCAGCAGTCCGGACGCGGGGGGTTACAATGAGCAGTTCTTC,CASSPDAGGYNEQFF
TRBJ2-5,TRBV12-3/TRBV12-4,-,-,TGTGCCAGCAATAAGGACAGACAAGAGACCCAGTACTTC,CASNKDRQETQYF
TRBJ2-5,TRBV6-1,once,-,TGTGCCAGCAGTGAAGCGGGGGGGCTTGAGGAGACCCAGTACTTC,CASSEAGGLEETQYF
TRBJ2-2,TRBV4-2,few,TRBD2,TGTGCCAGCAGCCAACGGGCTAGCGGGGATCCCGGGGAGCTGTTTTTT,CASSQRASGDPGELFF
TRBJ2-3,TRBV29-1,few,TRBD1,TGCAGCGTTGATGGGGTGACAGGGGCCAGCACAGATACGCAGTATTTT,CSVDGVTGASTDTQYF
TRBJ2-5,TRBV5-1,-,TRBD2,TGCGCCAGCAGCTCGCTGGGACTAGCGGGGGGACCCTTCCGGGAGACCCAGTACTTC,CASSSLGLAGGPFRETQYF
TRBJ1-6,TRBV7-9,-,-,TGTGCCAGCAGCTTATTCAGAAGAAATTCACCCCTCCACTTT,CASSLFRRNSPLHF
TRBJ1-1,TRBV29-1,-,TRBD1,TGCAGCGTTACGCGGGACAGGGGCTCTGAAGCTTTCTTT,CSVTRDRGSEAFF
TRBJ2-7,TRBV23-1,-,TRBD1,TGCGCCAGCAGTCAATCGCGGGCAGGGGGTTCCTACGAGCAGTACTTC,CASSQSRAGGSYEQYF
TRBJ2-1,TRBV5-1,once,TRBD2,TGCGCCAGCAGCTTGGATCCGGGGGGGACGGATGAGCAGTTCTTC,CASSLDPGGTDEQFF
TRBJ1-3,TRBV7-7,few,TRBD1,TGTGCCAGCAGCTCCGGGACAGAAGGAATTGGAAACACCATATATTTT,CASSSGTEGIGNTIYF
TRBJ1-1,TRBV19,few,-,TGTGCCAGTAGTATAGTCCAGGGGCGAAACACTGAAGCTTTCTTT,CASSIVQGRNTEAFF
TRBJ1-2,TRBV24-1,-,-,TGTGCCACCAGTGACGGGGGACCTGGAGATGGCTACACCTTC,CATSDGGPGDGYTF
TRBJ2-7,TRBV19,-,TRBD1,TGTGCCAGTAGGGCGAGAGAGACAGGGGCGTACGAGCAGTACTTC,CASRARETGAYEQYF